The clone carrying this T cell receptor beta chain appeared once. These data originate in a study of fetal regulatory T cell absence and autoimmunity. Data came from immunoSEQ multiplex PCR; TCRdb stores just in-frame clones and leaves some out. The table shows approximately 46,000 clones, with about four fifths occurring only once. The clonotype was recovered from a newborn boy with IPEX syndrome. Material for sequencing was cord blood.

The chain's CDR3 is CASTGGSFPNTGELFF. CDR3 coding DNA: TGTGCCAGTACGGGCGGGAGTTTCCCTAACACCGGGGAGCTGTTTTTT. This sequence joins TRBV10-3 and TRBJ2-2; 7 bases line up with TRBD2. V lost 10 bases and J lost 2; bases outside the gene matches: 13. CDR3 length: 16 amino acids. Germline V CDR1 and CDR2: ENHRY, SYGVKD.